Included here is one T cell receptor beta chain sequence, with context. The germline CDR1 and CDR2 sequences are MNHEY and SMNVEV (reference sequence). V was cut by 3 bases and J by 6 bases, with 24 bases left in between. This CDR3 has 18 amino acids. The data originate from a study of control samples from healthy donors and cancer patients. Assay: immunoSEQ multiplex PCR; the TCRdb copy retains only in-frame clones and omits some. The sample has 100,000 to 150,000 clones, about nine tenths seen once. Sample: blood. J is TRBJ2-1 and V is TRBV27; D possibly corresponds to TRBD2 (5 bases). This TCR was recovered from a man aged 40-49 years in good health. This chain's CDR3 is CASSFGAAGRFGLNEQFF. The CDR3 nucleotides are TGTGCCAGCAGTTTCGGAGCGGCAGGTCGGTTTGGACTCAATGAGCAGTTCTTC.